This TCR beta chain originates from a study of cytomegalovirus exposure and HLA in healthy donors. Use of 60 Vbeta and 13 Jbeta primers characterized the PCR. Sequenced by immunoSEQ multiplex PCR; TCRdb stores in-frame clones only, minus some. The sample gives around 150,000 clones, 75% of which show up once; around 11% is in the top ten. This CDR3 comprises 16 residues. Trimming pared 2 bases from V and 0 bases from J, leaving 8 bases between. CDR1 SNHLY and CDR2 FYNNEI come from the germline V gene. The TCR sequence derives from a man younger than 30 in good health and CMV-seropositive. J is TRBJ2-6 and V is TRBV2, with D uncertain. The sequencing sample was made of PBMCs. CDR3 protein: CASSEYTGSGANVLTF. CDR3 nucleotides: TGTGCCAGCAGTGAATACACGGGCTCTGGGGCCAACGTCCTGACTTTC.